The clone carrying this T cell receptor (beta chain) was seen a single time. The repertoire was sequenced with immunoSEQ multiplex PCR; TCRdb's copy has only in-frame clones and lacks some. The sample has tens of thousands of clones, over 85% seen once. The sample is drawn from a study of technical replicates of blood from a few donors. V was pared by 1 base and J by 8 bases, with 6 bases between. CDR1 is MGHRA and CDR2 is YSYEKL in the germline V gene. CDR3 length: 12 amino acids. This chain uses TRBV4-1 with TRBJ1-5; D is uncertain. The sequence was collected from a human donor in good health. What was sequenced was T cells isolated from PBMCs. Here the CDR3 reads CASSQGSEPQHF. The CDR3, as DNA: TGCGCCAGCAGCCAAGGCTCAGAGCCCCAGCATTTT.